The 30 T cell receptor beta chains given below trace back to one sample, sequenced in a study of OX40 agonist ivuxolimab in advanced cancers. Produced via immunoSEQ multiplex PCR; TCRdb's table is partial and in-frame only. The data hold roughly 100,000 clones, with about 92% observed a single time. Material: CD4+ or CD8+ T cells sorted from blood, obtained in a trial of the OX40 agonist ivuxolimab. Receptors were obtained from an adult with an advanced solid tumor such as melanoma, head and neck, liver or kidney cancer.

V and J are TRBV4-2 and TRBJ2-1; 8 bases fit TRBD2. Losses at the gene ends were 0 bases for V and 6 bases for J; bases not matched to a gene: 4. This CDR3 is built from 15 residues. Germline CDR1 LGHNA, CDR2 YNFKEQ. The CDR3: CASSQEGTRGNEQFF. CDR3 nucleotide sequence: TGTGCCAGCAGCCAAGAGGGGACTAGGGGCAATGAGCAGTTCTTC.

This sequence joins TRBV7-9 and TRBJ1-2; TRBD1 might be the D (6 bases). The CDR3 has 16 amino acids. CDR1 is SEHNR and CDR2 is FQNEAQ in the germline V gene (reference sequence). V was pared by 1 base and J by 1 base, with 13 bases between. CDR3 DNA sequence: TGTGCCAGCAGCTTAGTAGGGGGACCGGATAACTATGGCTACACCTTC. Protein: CASSLVGGPDNYGYTF. Combining the CDR3 with reference TRBV7-9 and TRBJ1-2 gives the whole variable domain DTGVSQNPRHKITKRGQNVTFRCDPISEHNRLYWYRQTLGQGPEFLTYFQNEAQLEKSRLLSDRFSAERPKGSFSTLEIQRTEQGDSAMYLCASSLVGGPDNYGYTFGSGTRLTVV.

V is TRBV5-4 and J is TRBJ2-1; D gene ambiguous. Trimming shortened V by 4 bases and J by 1 base, and 12 bases separated the two germline ends. Germline V lookup: CDR1 SGHNT, CDR2 YYREEE (reference sequence). CDR3 length equals 15 residues. CDR3 in DNA: TGTGCCAGCAGCCCGACTCGAGGATCCTACAATGAGCAGTTCTTC. It yields the protein CASSPTRGSYNEQFF.

The genes are TRBV4-2 and TRBJ1-1; the D gene is possibly TRBD1 (5 bases). The germline V and J ends were trimmed by 3 bases and 11 bases, with 19 bases remaining between them. This CDR3 is built from 14 residues. Germline CDR1 and CDR2: LGHNA and YNFKEQ. In DNA, the CDR3 is TGTGCCAGCAGCCAGGCCACAGGAGGGCGAGGGGCTTTCTTT. It encodes CASSQATGGRGAFF.

The chain recombines TRBV5-1 with TRBJ2-1, with 10 bases fitting TRBD2. The CDR3 runs to 14 residues. Per germline, CDR1 SGHRS and CDR2 YFSETQ. After removal of 4 bases from V and 6 bases from J, the junction contained 4 bases not matched to a gene. CDR3 residues: CASSPTSGPNEQFF. CDR3 DNA sequence: TGCGCCAGCAGCCCGACTAGCGGGCCCAATGAGCAGTTCTTC.

The chain combines TRBV9 with TRBJ2-7; D unresolved. The length of the CDR3 is 15 residues. The V gene's germline CDR1 is SGDLS and CDR2 YYNGEE. Trimming left V 4 bases short and J 0 bases short, with 14 bases between. The chain's CDR3 is CASSPRAASSYEQYF. In DNA form, the CDR3 reads TGTGCCAGCAGCCCCCGGGCAGCTAGCTCCTACGAGCAGTACTTC. The full variable domain, with the rest looked up from reference TRBV9 and TRBJ2-7, is DSGVTQTPKHLITATGQRVTLRCSPRSGDLSVYWYQQSLDQGLQFLIQYYNGEERAKGNILERFSAQQFPDLHSELNLSSLELGDSALYFCASSPRAASSYEQYFGPGTRLTVT.

Details on this clone: Other nucleotide sequences in the sample specify the same CDR3. This sequence joins TRBV9 and TRBJ2-6; D not certain. The CDR3 totals 15 residues. The ends were cut back, 0 bases at V and 1 base at J, with 5 bases in the middle. Germline CDR1 reads SGDLS; CDR2 reads YYNGEE. CDR3: CASSVVGSGANVLTF. CDR3 DNA: TGTGCCAGCAGCGTAGTCGGGTCTGGGGCCAACGTCCTGACTTTC.

This rearrangement joins TRBV6-5 to TRBJ1-5; 7 bases are a match to TRBD1. Per germline, CDR1 MNHEY and CDR2 SVGAGI. The CDR3 totals 14 residues. V dropped 5 bases and J dropped 4; count of bases not matched to a gene: 5. CDR3 DNA: TGTGCCAGCAGTCGGACAGGTAATAATCAGCCCCAGCATTTT. Its protein product is CASSRTGNNQPQHF.

The chain has TRBV6-6 and TRBJ1-6; D uncertain. Germline V gene sequence: CDR1 MNHNY, CDR2 SVGAGI (reference sequence). Trimming took off 7 bases at V and 5 bases at J, with 15 bases between the two ends. CDR3 size: 15 residues. This chain's CDR3 is CASTSPFVHNSPLHF. The CDR3 DNA reads TGTGCCAGCACCTCGCCCTTCGTTCATAATTCACCCCTCCACTTT.

The chain is built from TRBV27 and TRBJ2-5, with 7 bases fitting TRBD1. V lost 7 bases to trimming and J lost 1 base; unmatched junction nucleotides: 9. This CDR3 region has 15 residues. Germline-derived CDR1 and CDR2 are MNHEY and SMNVEV (reference sequence). CDR3 bases: TGTGCCAGCACCCGGGGTAGGGGGCTCCAAGAGACCCAGTACTTC. This sequence encodes CASTRGRGLQETQYF.

Details on this clone: The sample contains more than one DNA sequence encoding this CDR3. V usage is TRBV7-2 and J usage is TRBJ2-1; D unclear. This CDR3 is built from 12 residues. The germline V gene has CDR1 SGHTA and CDR2 FQGNSA. Trimming took off 9 bases at V and 1 base at J, with 7 bases between the two ends. The CDR3 reads CASTPSYNEQFF. CDR3 nucleotide sequence: TGTGCCAGTACACCTTCCTACAATGAGCAGTTCTTC.

The CDR3 sequence is CASSPGGTPEKLFF. The CDR3, as DNA: TGTGCCAGCTCGCCCGGGGGTACCCCCGAGAAACTGTTTTTT. The V and J genes are TRBV18 and TRBJ1-4; tentatively, D is TRBD1 (5 bases). The V end lost 6 bases, the J end lost 11 bases, and 19 bases lay between the germline ends. CDR1 and CDR2 (germline): KGHSH, LQKENI. The CDR3 spans 14 residues.

The CDR3 region has the DNA TGCAGTGCTTACGCGGGGGGGCCCCAGCATTTT. This sequence encodes CSAYAGGPQHF. The chain recombines TRBV20-1 with TRBJ1-5; the D gene is possibly TRBD1 (5 bases). V was cut by 5 bases and J by 9 bases, with 11 bases left in between. The germline V gene has CDR1 DFQATT and CDR2 SNEGSKA (reference sequence). This CDR3 is built from 11 residues.

In DNA, the CDR3 is TGTGCCAGCAGCTTTGGACTAGCGGGGGGAGATACGCAGTATTTT. Translation: CASSFGLAGGDTQYF. The chain links TRBV9 to TRBJ2-3, with TRBD2 identical over 14 bases. Germline V gene lookup returns CDR1 SGDLS and CDR2 YYNGEE. CDR3 length: 15 residues. Trimming removed 4 bases from V and 5 bases from J; junction bases left unmatched: 3.

V is TRBV13 and J is TRBJ2-3; D call uncertain. Germline V gives CDR1 PRHDT, CDR2 FYEKMQ (reference sequence). Trimming stripped 2 bases from V and 2 bases from J, with 8 bases between. This CDR3 region has 14 residues. For the CDR3, the DNA is TGTGCCAGCAGCTTATACCGTTACACAGATACGCAGTATTTT. Amino acid sequence: CASSLYRYTDTQYF.

This chain links TRBV7-2 with TRBJ1-2; D unresolved. V was trimmed by 1 base and J by 8 bases, leaving 17 bases between them. The CDR3 runs to 15 residues. Germline CDR1 reads SGHTA; CDR2 reads FQGNSA. As DNA, the CDR3 is TGTGCCAGCAGCTTAGGGTGGGAAATTGAACTCGGCTACACCTTC. Its protein is CASSLGWEIELGYTF.

The V call is TRBV7-9, the J call TRBJ1-1; 8 nucleotides line up with TRBD1. V was clipped by 6 bases and J by 2 bases; unmatched bases: 5. This CDR3 has 14 residues. From germline, CDR1 is SEHNR and CDR2 FQNEAQ (reference sequence). The CDR3 DNA sequence: TGTGCCAGCAGTGGACAGGGAGGAAACACTGAAGCTTTCTTT. Its translation is CASSGQGGNTEAFF.

The genes are TRBV5-1 and TRBJ2-1, with 7 bases fitting TRBD1. This CDR3 has 13 residues. Germline V CDR1 and CDR2: SGHRS, YFSETQ. The J segment lost 13 bases and the V segment lost 3 bases, leaving 10 bases of the junction unmatched. Here the CDR3 reads CASSSDLTGAQFF. DNA of the CDR3: TGCGCCAGCAGCTCCGACTTAACAGGGGCTCAGTTCTTC.

As concerns this clone: The junction departs from the called germline gene at one end, perhaps through a read error. The same CDR3 also results from other DNA sequences found in this sample. CDR3 protein: CSASQETQYF. The CDR3 DNA sequence: TGCAGCGCTAGTCAAGAGACCCAGTACTTC. The chain joins TRBV20-1 to TRBJ2-5; D gene uncertain. Germline loops: CDR1 DFQATT, CDR2 SNEGSKA (reference sequence). This CDR3 contains 10 residues.

This clone was recorded only once. J is TRBJ2-5 and V is TRBV6-5; D unclear. The V end was cut by 3 bases, the J end by 5 bases, with 13 bases between. CDR3 length equals 14 residues. CDR1 MNHEY and CDR2 SVGAGI come from the germline V gene. The CDR3: CASSYSGRLETQYF. The CDR3 DNA follows: TGTGCCAGCAGTTATTCCGGCAGGCTGGAGACCCAGTACTTC.

The rearrangement joins TRBV28 to TRBJ2-7; tentatively, D is TRBD2 (5 bases). Trimming cost V 1 base and J 5 bases, with 6 bases left between them. Germline V gene data show CDR1 as MDHEN and CDR2 as SYDVKM. The CDR3 contains 12 residues. The CDR3 is CASSLSGNEQYF. The CDR3 DNA follows: TGTGCCAGCAGTTTATCGGGGAACGAGCAGTACTTC.

CDR3 amino acids: CASSTRGVAGGELFF. The CDR3 bases are TGTGCCAGCAGTACCCGAGGAGTAGCGGGAGGGGAGCTGTTTTTT. The chain employs TRBV6-1 and TRBJ2-2; 8 positions agree with TRBD2. Germline CDR1 reads MNHNS; CDR2 reads SASEGT. V trimming: 5 bases; J trimming: 8 bases; junction bases outside the gene matches: 10. The CDR3 contains 15 residues.

This clone was counted only a few times. This chain joins TRBV6-6 and TRBJ2-7; D may be TRBD1 (5 bases). Germline CDR1 and CDR2: MNHNY and SVGAGI (reference sequence). The CDR3 contains 13 residues. Trimming pared 6 bases from V and 3 bases from J, leaving 12 bases between. The CDR3 loop is CASRSGFSYEQYF. Here the CDR3 DNA reads TGTGCCAGCAGGTCAGGGTTTAGCTACGAGCAGTACTTC.

The V and J genes are TRBV13 and TRBJ2-3; 8 nucleotides line up with TRBD2. V was clipped by 6 bases and J by 3 bases; unmatched bases: 8. Germline CDR1 PRHDT, CDR2 FYEKMQ (reference sequence). The CDR3 runs 15 residues. CDR3 region: CASRPASGPTDTQYF. The CDR3 DNA follows: TGTGCCAGCAGACCCGCTAGCGGGCCGACAGATACGCAGTATTTT.

This chain joins TRBV10-3 and TRBJ2-1; TRBD1 or TRBD2 may be the D gene (6 bases each). In germline, CDR1 is ENHRY, CDR2 SYGVKD. The V and J ends lost 7 bases and 5 bases respectively, with 18 bases between them. This CDR3 has 15 amino acids. CDR3 amino acids: CAIKGGPTINNEQFF. CDR3 bases: TGTGCCATCAAGGGGGGACCCACCATTAACAATGAGCAGTTCTTC.

The rearrangement joins TRBV30 to TRBJ1-3; D is undetermined. CDR1 GTSNPN and CDR2 SVGIG come from the germline V gene (reference sequence). This CDR3 has 12 residues. The ends were cut back, 0 bases at V and 4 bases at J, with 4 bases in the middle. This chain's CDR3 is CAWSVVGNTIYF. CDR3 nucleotides: TGTGCCTGGAGTGTAGTGGGAAACACCATATATTTT.

CDR3 DNA sequence: TGCGCCAGCAGCTTGGGGCGGACTAGCGGGGGGAAGAGGCAAGAGACCCAGTACTTC. It translates to CASSLGRTSGGKRQETQYF. V gene TRBV5-1 combines with J gene TRBJ2-5, with 14 nucleotides matching TRBD2. The CDR3 is 19 residues long. The germline gives CDR1 SGHRS, CDR2 YFSETQ. V lost 0 bases and J lost 2; bases outside the gene matches: 9.

This chain links TRBV6-1 with TRBJ1-5; D call uncertain. The V gene lost 5 bases and the J gene lost 0 bases, with 8 bases spanning the gap. The CDR3 has 14 amino acids. From germline, CDR1 is MNHNS and CDR2 SASEGT. In nucleotides, the CDR3 is TGTGCCAGCAGTTATAGTAATAGCAATCAGCCCCAGCATTTT. Amino acid sequence: CASSYSNSNQPQHF.

J is TRBJ1-2 and V is TRBV29-1; maybe TRBD1 (5 bases). In germline, CDR1 is SQVTM, CDR2 ANQGSEA. This CDR3 is 13 amino acids long. The V gene lost 2 bases and the J gene lost 4 bases, with 11 bases spanning the gap. CDR3 residues: CSVEFETVYGYTF. DNA for the CDR3: TGCAGCGTTGAATTTGAGACAGTCTATGGCTACACCTTC.

The V and J genes are TRBV6-5 and TRBJ2-7; D is uncertain. Germline CDR1 reads MNHEY; CDR2 reads SVGAGI. The germline V and J ends were trimmed by 4 bases and 2 bases, with 3 bases remaining between them. The CDR3 totals 11 residues. The CDR3 sequence: CASSSTYEQYF. The CDR3 bases are TGTGCCAGCAGTTCCACCTACGAGCAGTACTTC.